Each of the 3 T cell receptor beta chains below was sequenced from the same sample in a study of T-cell memory formation after mild COVID-19. MiXCR was run by TCRdb on the 5' RACE reads, yielding one entry per CDR3 protein. The sample lists hundreds of thousands of distinct CDR3 sequences; about a fifth were seen once. The source material was PBMCs or a T cell subset sorted from them (not recorded which). The source of these receptors is an adult woman who had mild COVID-19 (a few samples of this study predate the infection). Cell type and time point are not known.

This clonotype has just a few counts. This chain connects TRBV6-5 to TRBJ2-7; possibly TRBD1 for D (7 bases). Germline-derived CDR1 and CDR2 are MNHEY and SVGAGI. The V and J ends lost 5 bases and 3 bases respectively, with 14 bases between them. This CDR3 region has 14 residues. CDR3 DNA sequence: TGTGCCAGCAGTCAGGGGGGCCTCCGCTACGAGCAGTACTTC. It specifies CASSQGGLRYEQYF.

The chain uses TRBV7-9 and TRBJ1-1; D is undetermined. CDR1 is SEHNR and CDR2 is FQNEAQ in the germline V gene (reference sequence). The length of the CDR3 is 12 residues. Deletions cut 5 bases from V and 7 bases from J, with 11 bases between. The CDR3 reads CASSTQVGEAFF. In nucleotides, the CDR3 is TGTGCCAGCAGCACCCAGGTGGGTGAAGCTTTCTTT.

The gene calls are TRBV7-2 and TRBJ1-1, with TRBD1 as a possible D gene (6 bases). Germline V gives CDR1 SGHTA, CDR2 FQGNSA. CDR3 size: 14 residues. With 5 bases removed from V and 8 bases from J, the gap between germline ends came to 18 bases. The CDR3 bases are TGTGCCAGCAGCCCCCAGAGACAGGCGGGGGAAGCTTTCTTT. This encodes CASSPQRQAGEAFF.